This T cell receptor beta chain appears in the sequencing data of a study of blood T cell repertoires in COVID-19. About the research overall: From the United States, Italy and Spain came samples of acute and convalescent COVID-19. Sources were T cells, B-cell-depleted T cells, or PBMCs; the material itself was cDNA or gDNA.

Method: immunoSEQ multiplex PCR; TCRdb's copy keeps in-frame clones and lacks some. The sample has 95,000 to 100,000 clones, around 87% seen once. Germline lookup yields CDR1 WNHNN and CDR2 SYGVQD (reference sequence). The CDR3 extends over 14 amino acids. Trimming cost V 6 bases and J 7 bases, with 16 bases left between them. The chain uses TRBV10-1 and TRBJ1-5, with D tentatively TRBD1 (5 bases). The sequencing input was peripheral blood. The receptor comes from a woman aged 25 to 39 with acute or convalescent COVID-19. CDR3 DNA sequence: TGCGCCAGCAGGGCAGGGAAGGACGGACAGCCCCAGCATTTT. This translates into CASRAGKDGQPQHF.